Shown below are 11 T cell receptor beta chains from a single sample sequenced in a study of OX40 agonist ivuxolimab in advanced cancers. Generated by immunoSEQ multiplex PCR, the TCRdb table keeps only in-frame clones and is missing some. Among about 5,600 clones listed, less than 80% were seen once. This sample comprised CD4+ or CD8+ T cells sorted from blood, obtained in a trial of the OX40 agonist ivuxolimab. The source of these receptors is an adult with an advanced solid tumor such as melanoma, head and neck, liver or kidney cancer.

The chain joins TRBV4-3 to TRBJ1-1, with D unclear. Deletions cut 1 base from V and 2 bases from J, with 8 bases between. The CDR3 length is 14 residues. Per the germline V gene, CDR1 is LGHNA and CDR2 is YSLEER. The CDR3 is CASSQVVFNTEAFF. Written as DNA, the CDR3 is TGCGCCAGCAGCCAAGTTGTGTTTAACACTGAAGCTTTCTTT.

The chain is built from TRBV5-8 and TRBJ1-1, with 10 bases aligning to TRBD1. This CDR3 has 17 residues. The ends lost 1 base at V and 1 base at J; junction bases unmatched: 7. Germline assignment: CDR1 SGHTS and CDR2 YDEGEE. DNA for the CDR3: TGTGCCAGCAGCTTGTGGGGGGGACAGGGGCCGAACACTGAAGCTTTCTTT. This sequence encodes CASSLWGGQGPNTEAFF.

The genes are TRBV6-5 and TRBJ2-1; D gene uncertain. Deletions cut 1 base from V and 0 bases from J, with 4 bases between. The germline V gene has CDR1 MNHEY and CDR2 SVGAGI. The CDR3 runs to 14 residues. In DNA, the CDR3 is TGTGCCAGCAGTTACTTGAGCTCCTACAATGAGCAGTTCTTC. Protein product: CASSYLSSYNEQFF.

The chain uses TRBV4-1 and TRBJ2-3, with 11 bases aligning to TRBD2. J gave up 2 bases and V 4 bases, and 5 bases lay outside the gene matches. The V gene's germline CDR1 is MGHRA and CDR2 YSYEKL. This CDR3 is built from 16 residues. The CDR3 nucleotides read TGCGCCAGCAGCCGAGTAGCGGGGGGGGACACAGATACGCAGTATTTT. Amino acids: CASSRVAGGDTDTQYF.

The chain recombines TRBV27 with TRBJ2-2; the D is unclear. From germline, CDR1 is MNHEY and CDR2 SMNVEV (reference sequence). CDR3 length equals 13 residues. V dropped 6 bases and J dropped 0 bases, with 5 bases sitting between them. CDR3 bases: TGTGCCAGCAGCCCCGCGAACACCGGGGAGCTGTTTTTT. It translates to CASSPANTGELFF.

Details on this clone: At one boundary the junction diverges from the germline segment, which might be a read error. V gene TRBV7-7 combines with J gene TRBJ1-1, with D uncertain. CDR1 is SSHAT, CDR2 FNYEAQ, per germline (reference sequence). The CDR3 has 14 amino acids. CDR3 region: CASSLVVLNTEAFF. The CDR3 DNA is TGTGCTAGCAGCTTAGTGGTACTGAACACTGAAGCTTTCTTT.

This clone was detected a few times. The chain carries TRBV2 and TRBJ1-1; 7 nucleotides match TRBD1. Germline-derived CDR1 and CDR2 are SNHLY and FYNNEI. The CDR3 length is 14 residues. Unmatched junction bases numbered 5, after V lost 5 bases and J lost 2 bases. CDR3 region: CASSTGTVNTEAFF. The CDR3 DNA is TGTGCCAGCAGTACCGGGACAGTAAACACTGAAGCTTTCTTT.

The J gene is TRBJ1-6, the V gene TRBV7-9; D not certain. CDR1 is SEHNR, CDR2 FQNEAQ, per germline (reference sequence). Trimming left V 4 bases short and J 12 bases short, with 22 bases between. There are 16 residues in the CDR3. The CDR3 bases are TGTGCCAGCAGCTCCTTCACCAAAGACTGGTCCGGACCCCTCCACTTT. Its translation is CASSSFTKDWSGPLHF.

This clone was recorded a few times. V gene TRBV6-5 combines with J gene TRBJ1-5; D uncertain. Germline V gene lookup returns CDR1 MNHEY and CDR2 SVGAGI. This CDR3 contains 14 residues. The V end lost 7 bases, the J end lost 0 bases, and 10 bases lay between the germline ends. Written as DNA, the CDR3 is TGTGCCAGCAACCCCGCCTATAGCAATCAGCCCCAGCATTTT. Translation: CASNPAYSNQPQHF.

The V gene is TRBV29-1, the J gene TRBJ2-3; D not resolved. The CDR3 sequence is 14 residues long. The V and J ends lost 7 bases and 0 bases respectively, with 14 bases between them. Germline loops: CDR1 SQVTM, CDR2 ANQGSEA. CDR3 DNA sequence: TGCAGCGCTGACCAGGACGCTAGCACAGATACGCAGTATTTT. Its translation is CSADQDASTDTQYF.

This clone was picked up one time. J is TRBJ2-1 and V is TRBV6-6, with 7 bases fitting TRBD2. J lost 7 bases, V lost 8 bases, and 5 bases had no gene match. The length of the CDR3 is 12 residues. Germline CDR1 and CDR2: MNHNY and SVGAGI (reference sequence). CDR3 bases: TGTGCCAGCGCGGGAGTGGGTAATGAGCAGTTCTTC. Translated: CASAGVGNEQFF.